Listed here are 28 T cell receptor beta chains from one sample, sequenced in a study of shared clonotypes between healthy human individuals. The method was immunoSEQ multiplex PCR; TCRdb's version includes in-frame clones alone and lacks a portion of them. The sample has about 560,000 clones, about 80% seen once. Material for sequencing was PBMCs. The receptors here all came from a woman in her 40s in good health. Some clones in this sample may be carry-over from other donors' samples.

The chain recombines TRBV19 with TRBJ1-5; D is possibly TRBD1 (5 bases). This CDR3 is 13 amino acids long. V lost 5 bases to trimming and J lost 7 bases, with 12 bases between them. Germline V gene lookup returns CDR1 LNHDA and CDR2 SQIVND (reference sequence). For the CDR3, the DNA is TGTGCCAGTAGTCGCTACAGGCTGCAGCCCCAGCATTTT. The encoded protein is CASSRYRLQPQHF.

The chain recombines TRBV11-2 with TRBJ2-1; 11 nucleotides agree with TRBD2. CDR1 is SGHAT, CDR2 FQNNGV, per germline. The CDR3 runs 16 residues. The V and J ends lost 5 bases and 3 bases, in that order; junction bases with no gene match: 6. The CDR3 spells CASSPGLADYYNEQFF. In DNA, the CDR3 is TGTGCCAGCAGCCCGGGACTAGCGGATTACTACAATGAGCAGTTCTTC.

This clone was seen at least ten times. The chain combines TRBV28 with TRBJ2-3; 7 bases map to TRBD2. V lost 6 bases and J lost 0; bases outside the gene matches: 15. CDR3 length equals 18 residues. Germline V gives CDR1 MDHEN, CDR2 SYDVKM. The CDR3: CASRAIGGDYRSTDTQYF. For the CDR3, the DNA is TGTGCCAGCAGGGCCATAGGAGGGGACTACCGTAGCACAGATACGCAGTATTTT.

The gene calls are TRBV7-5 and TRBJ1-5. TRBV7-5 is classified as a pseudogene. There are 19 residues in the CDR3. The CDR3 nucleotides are TGTGCCAGAAGCCATAGCCCGGGGACCGAAAATTATAGCAATCAGCCCCAGCATTTT. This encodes CARSHSPGTENYSNQPQHF.

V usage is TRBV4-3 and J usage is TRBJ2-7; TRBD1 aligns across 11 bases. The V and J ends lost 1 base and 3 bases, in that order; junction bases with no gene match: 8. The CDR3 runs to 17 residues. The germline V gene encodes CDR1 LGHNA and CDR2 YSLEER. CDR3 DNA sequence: TGCGCCAGCAGCCAAGGGGCGGTCGGGACAGGGGGCTACGAGCAGTACTTC. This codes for CASSQGAVGTGGYEQYF.

The CDR3 DNA is TGTGCCAGTAGTACCACCCAGGGTGGCGGAAACACCATATATTTT. Protein product: CASSTTQGGGNTIYF. The chain carries TRBV19 and TRBJ1-3; D is perhaps TRBD1 (5 bases). V was pared by 4 bases and J by 4 bases, with 14 bases between. Germline CDR1 is LNHDA and CDR2 is SQIVND (reference sequence). The CDR3 is 15 amino acids.

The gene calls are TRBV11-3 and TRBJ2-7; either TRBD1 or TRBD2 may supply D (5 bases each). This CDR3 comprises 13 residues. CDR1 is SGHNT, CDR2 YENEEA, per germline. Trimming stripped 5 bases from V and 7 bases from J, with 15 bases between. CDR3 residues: CASSEGPNKEQYF. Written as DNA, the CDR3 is TGTGCCAGCAGCGAGGGACCCAATAAGGAGCAGTACTTC.

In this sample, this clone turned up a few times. The CDR3 DNA is TGTGCCAGCAGCTTGCGAGCGACATACAATGAGCAGTTCTTC. Translation gives CASSLRATYNEQFF. The chain uses TRBV5-6 and TRBJ2-1; D is undetermined. V lost 1 base and J 4 bases, leaving 9 bases between the germline ends. The CDR3 runs to 14 residues. The germline V gene encodes CDR1 SGHDT and CDR2 YYEEEE.

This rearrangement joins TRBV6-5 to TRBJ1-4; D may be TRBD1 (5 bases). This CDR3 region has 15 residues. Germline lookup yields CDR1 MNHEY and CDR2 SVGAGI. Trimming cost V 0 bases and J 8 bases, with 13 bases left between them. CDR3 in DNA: TGTGCCAGCAGTTACTCGCCGGGGACTGGGGAAAAACTGTTTTTT. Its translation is CASSYSPGTGEKLFF.

CDR3 nucleotides: TGTGCCAGTAGTATTGGGGGGCCCCTAAGGAACACTGAAGCTTTCTTT. Its translation: CASSIGGPLRNTEAFF. The V gene is TRBV19, the J gene TRBJ1-1, with a possible D match to TRBD1 (6 bases). Trimming pared 3 bases from V and 1 base from J, leaving 15 bases between. This CDR3 contains 16 residues. Per germline, CDR1 LNHDA and CDR2 SQIVND (reference sequence).

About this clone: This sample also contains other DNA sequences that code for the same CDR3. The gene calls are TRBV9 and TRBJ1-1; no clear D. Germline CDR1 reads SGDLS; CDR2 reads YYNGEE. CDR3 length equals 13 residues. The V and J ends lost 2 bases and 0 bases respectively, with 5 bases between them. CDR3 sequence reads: CASSVTVNTEAFF. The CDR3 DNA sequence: TGTGCCAGCAGCGTCACAGTGAACACTGAAGCTTTCTTT.

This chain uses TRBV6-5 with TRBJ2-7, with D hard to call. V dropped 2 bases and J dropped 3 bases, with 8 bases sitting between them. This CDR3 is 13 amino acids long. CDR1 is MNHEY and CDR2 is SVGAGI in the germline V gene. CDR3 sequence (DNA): TGTGCCAGCAGTTACGGCTTCAACTACGAGCAGTACTTC. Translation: CASSYGFNYEQYF.

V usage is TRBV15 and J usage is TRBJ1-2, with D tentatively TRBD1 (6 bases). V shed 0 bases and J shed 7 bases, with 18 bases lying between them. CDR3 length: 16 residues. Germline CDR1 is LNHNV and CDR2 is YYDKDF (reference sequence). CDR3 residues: CATSRESPATGGGYTF. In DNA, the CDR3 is TGTGCCACCAGCAGAGAATCCCCCGCGACAGGTGGTGGCTACACCTTC.

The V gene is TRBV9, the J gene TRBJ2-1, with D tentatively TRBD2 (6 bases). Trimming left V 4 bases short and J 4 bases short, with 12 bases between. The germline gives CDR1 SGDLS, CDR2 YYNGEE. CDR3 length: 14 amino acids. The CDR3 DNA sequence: TGTGCCAGCAGCCACTCTGGACTATACAATGAGCAGTTCTTC. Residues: CASSHSGLYNEQFF.

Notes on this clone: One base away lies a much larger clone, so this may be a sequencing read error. The CDR3 region is CASSPASGANVLTF. DNA for the CDR3: TGTGCCAGCAGCCCGGCCTCTGGGGCCAACGTCCTGACTTTC. The chain employs TRBV5-4 and TRBJ2-6; no clear D. Trimming removed 4 bases from V and 0 bases from J, with 5 bases in between. Looked up from germline, CDR1 is SGHNT and CDR2 is YYREEE (reference sequence). There are 14 residues in the CDR3. Filled out from reference TRBV5-4 and TRBJ2-6, the complete variable domain reads ETGVTQSPTHLIKTRGQQVTLRCSSQSGHNTVSWYQQALGQGPQFIFQYYREEENGRGNFPPRFSGLQFPNYSSELNVNALELDDSALYLCASSPASGANVLTFGAGSRLTVL.

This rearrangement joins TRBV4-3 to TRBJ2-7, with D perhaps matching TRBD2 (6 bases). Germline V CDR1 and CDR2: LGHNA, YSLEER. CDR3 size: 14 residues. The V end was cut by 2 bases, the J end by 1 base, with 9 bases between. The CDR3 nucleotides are TGCGCCAGCAGCCAAAACCGGGGGTCCTACGAGCAGTACTTC. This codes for CASSQNRGSYEQYF.

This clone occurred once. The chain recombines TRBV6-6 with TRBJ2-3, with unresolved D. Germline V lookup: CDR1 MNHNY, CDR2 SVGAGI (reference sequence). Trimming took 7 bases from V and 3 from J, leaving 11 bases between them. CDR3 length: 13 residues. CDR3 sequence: CASKKVATDTQYF. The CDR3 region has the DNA TGTGCCAGCAAAAAGGTGGCAACAGATACGCAGTATTTT.

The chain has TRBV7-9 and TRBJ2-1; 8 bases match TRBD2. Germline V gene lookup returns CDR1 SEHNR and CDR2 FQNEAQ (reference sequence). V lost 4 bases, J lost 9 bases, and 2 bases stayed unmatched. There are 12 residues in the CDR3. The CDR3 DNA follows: TGTGCCAGCAGCTCCGGGACTAGTGAGCAGTTCTTC. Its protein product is CASSSGTSEQFF.

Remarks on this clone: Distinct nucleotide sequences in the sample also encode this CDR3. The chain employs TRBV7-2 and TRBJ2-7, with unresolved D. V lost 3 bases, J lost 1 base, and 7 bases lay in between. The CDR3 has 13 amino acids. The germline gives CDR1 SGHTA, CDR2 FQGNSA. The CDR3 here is CASSLAASYEQYF. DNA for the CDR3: TGTGCCAGCAGCTTGGCAGCTTCCTACGAGCAGTACTTC.

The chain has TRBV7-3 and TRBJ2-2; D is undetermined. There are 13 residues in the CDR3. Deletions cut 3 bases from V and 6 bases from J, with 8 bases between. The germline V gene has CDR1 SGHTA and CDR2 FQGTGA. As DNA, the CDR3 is TGTGCCAGCAGCTTTAGCCTCGCCGGGGAGCTGTTTTTT. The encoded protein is CASSFSLAGELFF.

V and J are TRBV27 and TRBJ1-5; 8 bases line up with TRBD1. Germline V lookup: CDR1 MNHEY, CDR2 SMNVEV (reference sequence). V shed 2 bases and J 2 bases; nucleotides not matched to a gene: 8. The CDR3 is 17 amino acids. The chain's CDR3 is CASSLKAGGGGNQPQHF. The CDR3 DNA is TGTGCCAGCAGTTTAAAAGCAGGGGGCGGCGGCAATCAGCCCCAGCATTTT.

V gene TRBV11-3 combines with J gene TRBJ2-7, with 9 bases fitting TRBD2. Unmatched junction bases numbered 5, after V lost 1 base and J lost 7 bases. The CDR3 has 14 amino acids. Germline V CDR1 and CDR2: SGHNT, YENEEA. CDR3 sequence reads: CASSLAGLAGEQYF. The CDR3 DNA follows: TGTGCCAGCAGCTTAGCGGGACTAGCAGGAGAGCAGTACTTC.

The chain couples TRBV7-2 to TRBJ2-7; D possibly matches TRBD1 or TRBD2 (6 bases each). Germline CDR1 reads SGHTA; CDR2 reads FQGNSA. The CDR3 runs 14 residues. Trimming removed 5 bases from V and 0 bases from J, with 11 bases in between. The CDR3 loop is CASSIGGSSYEQYF. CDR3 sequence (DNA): TGTGCCAGCAGCATAGGGGGGAGCTCCTACGAGCAGTACTTC.

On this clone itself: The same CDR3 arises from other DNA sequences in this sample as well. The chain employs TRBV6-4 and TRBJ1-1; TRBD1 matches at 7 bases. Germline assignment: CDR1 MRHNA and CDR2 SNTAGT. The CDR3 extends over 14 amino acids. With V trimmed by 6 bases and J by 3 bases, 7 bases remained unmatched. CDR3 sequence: CASRETGRDTEAFF. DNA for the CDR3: TGTGCCAGCAGAGAGACAGGGCGGGACACTGAAGCTTTCTTT.

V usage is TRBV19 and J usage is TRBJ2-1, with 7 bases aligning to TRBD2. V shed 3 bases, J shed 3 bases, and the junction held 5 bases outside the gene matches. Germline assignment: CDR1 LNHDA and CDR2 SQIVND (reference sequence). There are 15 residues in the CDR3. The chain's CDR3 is CASSIQGGGYNEQFF. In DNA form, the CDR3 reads TGTGCCAGTAGTATTCAGGGCGGGGGCTACAATGAGCAGTTCTTC.

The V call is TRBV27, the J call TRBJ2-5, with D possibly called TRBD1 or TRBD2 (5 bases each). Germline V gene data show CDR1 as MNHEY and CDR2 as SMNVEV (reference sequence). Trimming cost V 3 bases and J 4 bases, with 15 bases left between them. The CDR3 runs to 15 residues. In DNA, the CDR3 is TGTGCCAGCAGTTTGGGGGATCAGGCTAGAGAGACCCAGTACTTC. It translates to CASSLGDQARETQYF.

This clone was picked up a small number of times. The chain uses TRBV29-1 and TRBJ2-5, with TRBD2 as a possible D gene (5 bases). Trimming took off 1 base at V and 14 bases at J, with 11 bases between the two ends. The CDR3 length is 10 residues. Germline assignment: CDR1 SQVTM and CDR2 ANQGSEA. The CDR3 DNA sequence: TGCAGCGTTGAAGCTAGAGGACTCTACTTC. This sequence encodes CSVEARGLYF.

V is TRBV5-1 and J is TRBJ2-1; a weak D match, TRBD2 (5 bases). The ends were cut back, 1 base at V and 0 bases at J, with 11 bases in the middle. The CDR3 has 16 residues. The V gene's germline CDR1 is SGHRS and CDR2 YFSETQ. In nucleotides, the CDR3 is TGCGCCAGCAGCTTGCAGCGGACCACCTCCTACAATGAGCAGTTCTTC. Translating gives CASSLQRTTSYNEQFF.